The 11 T cell receptor beta chains in this list originate from one sample, sequenced in a study of T cell responses to AZD1222 COVID-19 vaccine. Assay used: immunoSEQ multiplex PCR; TCRdb lists only in-frame clones, some missing. The data contain over 150,000 clones, around 90% of them seen just once; the ten biggest clones take up 5% to 7%. The material sequenced was peripheral blood, taken on day 0 of AZD1222 vaccination. These receptors came from an adult in good health.

This sequence joins TRBV3-1 (or the pseudogene TRBV3-2) and TRBJ1-5; no definite D call. Trimming cost V 0 bases and J 9 bases, with 15 bases left between them. CDR3 length: 15 residues. The V gene's germline CDR1 is LGHDT and CDR2 YNNKEL (reference sequence). CDR3 residues: CASSQEGGIAGPQHF. CDR3 nucleotide sequence: TGTGCCAGCAGCCAAGAAGGTGGCATTGCGGGGCCCCAGCATTTT.

The J gene is TRBJ2-1, the V gene TRBV7-2; 8 bases line up with TRBD2. Germline CDR1 and CDR2: SGHTA and FQGNSA. The CDR3 loop spans 16 amino acids. The V segment lost 2 bases and the J segment 5 bases; nucleotides outside the gene matches: 8. The CDR3 DNA reads as TGTGCCAGCAGCTTAAGGCCGGGAGGGAGTAACAATGAGCAGTTCTTC. It specifies CASSLRPGGSNNEQFF.

The genes are TRBV18 and TRBJ1-3, with TRBD1 matching 9 bases. J was trimmed by 4 bases and V by 5 bases; bases with no gene match: 9. The CDR3 totals 16 residues. The germline CDR1 and CDR2 sequences are KGHSH and LQKENI. CDR3 DNA: TGTGCCAGCTCATCCGACCGGGACAGGGCCGGAAACACCATATATTTT. This gives the protein CASSSDRDRAGNTIYF.

CDR3 bases: TGTGCCAGCAGCCAACGGAGTCGAATTGGGTCACCCCTCCACTTT. Its protein product is CASSQRSRIGSPLHF. The chain links TRBV3-1 (or the pseudogene TRBV3-2) to TRBJ1-6; D remains unclear. V dropped 2 bases and J dropped 10 bases, with 15 bases sitting between them. The CDR3 runs to 15 residues. CDR1 is LGHDT, CDR2 YNNKEL, per germline (reference sequence).

As for this clone: Other DNA sequences of this sample code for an identical CDR3. The V call is TRBV7-9, the J call TRBJ2-5; 7 bases agree with TRBD2. Per the germline V gene, CDR1 is SEHNR and CDR2 is FQNEAQ (reference sequence). Losses at the gene ends were 2 bases for V and 5 bases for J; bases not matched to a gene: 2. This CDR3 is built from 13 residues. The CDR3 sequence is CASSLSGGETQYF. The CDR3 DNA is TGTGCCAGCAGCTTATCCGGGGGGGAGACCCAGTACTTC.

This chain connects TRBV2 to TRBJ2-2; D gene ambiguous. The CDR3 extends over 12 amino acids. The V end was cut by 7 bases, the J end by 1 base, with 4 bases between. Germline-derived CDR1 and CDR2 are SNHLY and FYNNEI. This CDR3 is CASTKNTGELFF. The CDR3 region has the DNA TGTGCCAGCACGAAGAACACCGGGGAGCTGTTTTTT.

The chain employs TRBV5-4 and TRBJ2-7; 7 nucleotides match TRBD2. With V trimmed by 0 bases and J by 3 bases, 6 bases remained unmatched. Germline CDR1 is SGHNT and CDR2 is YYREEE (reference sequence). The CDR3 is 15 residues long. The CDR3: CASSLGGTNNYEQYF. In DNA form, the CDR3 reads TGTGCCAGCAGCTTGGGGGGGACTAACAACTACGAGCAGTACTTC.

The gene calls are TRBV15 and TRBJ2-7, with 9 bases identical to TRBD1. Trimming took 9 bases from V and 7 from J; bases not matched to a gene: 10. The CDR3 length is 13 residues. Germline CDR1 reads LNHNV; CDR2 reads YYDKDF (reference sequence). The CDR3 reads CATGPGTGNEQYF. DNA for the CDR3: TGTGCCACAGGTCCCGGGACAGGGAATGAGCAGTACTTC.

The chain links TRBV28 to TRBJ2-7; 11 bases match TRBD2. The CDR3 has 19 amino acids. Trimming removed 5 bases from V and 2 bases from J; junction bases left unmatched: 17. Germline CDR1 MDHEN, CDR2 SYDVKM. CDR3 DNA: TGTGCCAGCAGTCCCTTATTCGGGACTAGCGGAGATACCCCCTACGAGCAGTACTTC. It encodes CASSPLFGTSGDTPYEQYF.

The chain recombines TRBV7-2 with TRBJ2-7; D is perhaps TRBD1 (6 bases). With 7 bases removed from V and 0 bases from J, the gap between germline ends came to 10 bases. Per the germline V gene, CDR1 is SGHTA and CDR2 is FQGNSA. The CDR3 contains 13 residues. The CDR3 loop is CASTDSSSYEQYF. CDR3 nucleotides: TGTGCCAGCACGGACAGCAGCTCCTACGAGCAGTACTTC.

The count of this clone is one. Other DNA sequences in this specimen translate into the identical CDR3. The chain employs TRBV6-2 or TRBV6-3 and TRBJ2-7; D remains unclear. V gave up 1 base and J gave up 3 bases, with 1 base separating them. This CDR3 is built from 11 residues. Germline lookup yields CDR1 MNHEY and CDR2 SVGEGT. The CDR3 nucleotides read TGTGCCAGCAGTTACTTCTACGAGCAGTACTTC. Its protein is CASSYFYEQYF.